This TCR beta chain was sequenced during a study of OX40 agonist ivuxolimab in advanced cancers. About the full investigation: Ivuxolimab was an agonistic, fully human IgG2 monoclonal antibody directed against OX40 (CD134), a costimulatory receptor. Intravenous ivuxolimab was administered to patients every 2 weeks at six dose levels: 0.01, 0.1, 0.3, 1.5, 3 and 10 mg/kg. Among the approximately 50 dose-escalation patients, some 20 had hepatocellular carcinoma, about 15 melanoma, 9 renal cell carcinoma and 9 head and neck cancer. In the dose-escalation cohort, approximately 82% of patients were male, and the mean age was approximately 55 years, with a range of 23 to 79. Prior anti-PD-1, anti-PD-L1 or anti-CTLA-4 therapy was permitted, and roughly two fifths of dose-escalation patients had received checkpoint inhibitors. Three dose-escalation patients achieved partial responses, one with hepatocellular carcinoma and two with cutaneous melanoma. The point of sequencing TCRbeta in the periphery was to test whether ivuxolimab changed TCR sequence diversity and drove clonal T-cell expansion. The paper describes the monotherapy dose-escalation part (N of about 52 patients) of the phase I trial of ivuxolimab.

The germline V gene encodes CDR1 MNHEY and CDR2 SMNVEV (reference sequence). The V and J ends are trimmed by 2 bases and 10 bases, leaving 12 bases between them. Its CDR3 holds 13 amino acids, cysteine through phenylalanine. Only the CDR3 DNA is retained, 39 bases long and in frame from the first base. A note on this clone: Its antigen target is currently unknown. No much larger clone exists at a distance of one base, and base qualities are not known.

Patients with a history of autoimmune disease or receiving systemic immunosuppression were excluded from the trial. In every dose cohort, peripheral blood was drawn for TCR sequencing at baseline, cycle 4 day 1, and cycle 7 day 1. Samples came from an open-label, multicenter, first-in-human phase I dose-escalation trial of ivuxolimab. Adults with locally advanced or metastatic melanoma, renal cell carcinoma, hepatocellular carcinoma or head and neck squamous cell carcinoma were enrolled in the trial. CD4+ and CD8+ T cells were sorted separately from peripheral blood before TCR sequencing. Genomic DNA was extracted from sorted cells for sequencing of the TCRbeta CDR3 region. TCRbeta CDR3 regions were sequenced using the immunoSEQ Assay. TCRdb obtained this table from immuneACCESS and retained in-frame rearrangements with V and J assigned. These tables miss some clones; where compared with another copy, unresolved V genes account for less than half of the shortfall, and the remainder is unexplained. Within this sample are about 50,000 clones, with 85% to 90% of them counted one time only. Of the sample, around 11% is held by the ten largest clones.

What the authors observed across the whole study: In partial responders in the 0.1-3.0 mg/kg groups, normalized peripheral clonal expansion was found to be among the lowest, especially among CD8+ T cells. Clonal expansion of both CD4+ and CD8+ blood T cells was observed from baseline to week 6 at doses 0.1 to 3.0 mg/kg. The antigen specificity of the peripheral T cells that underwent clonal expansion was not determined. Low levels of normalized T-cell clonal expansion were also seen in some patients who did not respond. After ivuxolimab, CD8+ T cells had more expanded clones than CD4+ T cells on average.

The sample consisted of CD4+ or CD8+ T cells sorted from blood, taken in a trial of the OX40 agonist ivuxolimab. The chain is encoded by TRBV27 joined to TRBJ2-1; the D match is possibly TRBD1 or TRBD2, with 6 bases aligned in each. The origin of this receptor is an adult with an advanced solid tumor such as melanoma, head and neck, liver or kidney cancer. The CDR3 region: CASSLRGGREQFF. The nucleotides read TGTGCCAGCAGTTTACGAGGGGGGCGAGAGCAGTTCTTC.